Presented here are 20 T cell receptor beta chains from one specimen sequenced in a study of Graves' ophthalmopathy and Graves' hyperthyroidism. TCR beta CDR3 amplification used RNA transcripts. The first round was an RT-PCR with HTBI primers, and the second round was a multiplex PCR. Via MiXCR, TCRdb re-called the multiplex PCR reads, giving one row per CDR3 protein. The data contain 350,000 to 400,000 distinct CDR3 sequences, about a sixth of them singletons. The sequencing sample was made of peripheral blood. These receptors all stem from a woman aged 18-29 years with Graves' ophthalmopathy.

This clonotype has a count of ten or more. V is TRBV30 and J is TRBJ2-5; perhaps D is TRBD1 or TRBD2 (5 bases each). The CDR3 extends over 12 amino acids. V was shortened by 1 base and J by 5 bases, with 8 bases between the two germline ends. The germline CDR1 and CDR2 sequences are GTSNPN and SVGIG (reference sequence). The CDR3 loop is CAWSGGDETQYF. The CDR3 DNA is TGTGCCTGGAGTGGAGGGGATGAGACCCAGTACTTC.

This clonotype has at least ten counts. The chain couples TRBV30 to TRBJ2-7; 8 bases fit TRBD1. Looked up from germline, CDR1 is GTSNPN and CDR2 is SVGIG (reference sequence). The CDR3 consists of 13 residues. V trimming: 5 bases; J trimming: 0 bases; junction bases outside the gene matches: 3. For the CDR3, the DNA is TGTGCCTGGGGACAGGGTAGCTCCTACGAGCAGTACTTC. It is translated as CAWGQGSSYEQYF. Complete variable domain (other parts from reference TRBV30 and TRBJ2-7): SQTIHQWPATLVQPVGSPLSLECTVEGTSNPNLYWYRQAAGRGLQLLFYSVGIGQISSEVPQNLSASRPQDRQFILSSKKLLLSDSGFYLCAWGQGSSYEQYFGPGTRLTVT.

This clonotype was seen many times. Here the CDR3 DNA reads TGCAGTGCTAGTATAAACAACGAGAACACTGAAGCTTTCTTT. Its protein is CSASINNENTEAFF. The V call is TRBV20-1, the J call TRBJ1-1, with D hard to call. The V and J ends lost 3 bases and 1 base respectively, with 12 bases between them. Germline V gene sequence: CDR1 DFQATT, CDR2 SNEGSKA (reference sequence). CDR3 length equals 14 residues.

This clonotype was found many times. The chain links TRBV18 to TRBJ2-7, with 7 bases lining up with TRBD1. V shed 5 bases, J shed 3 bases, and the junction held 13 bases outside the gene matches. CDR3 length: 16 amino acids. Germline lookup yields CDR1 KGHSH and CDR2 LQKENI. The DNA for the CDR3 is TGTGCCAGCTCAAATTCCCGGGACAGCGGTTTCTACGAGCAGTACTTC. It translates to CASSNSRDSGFYEQYF.

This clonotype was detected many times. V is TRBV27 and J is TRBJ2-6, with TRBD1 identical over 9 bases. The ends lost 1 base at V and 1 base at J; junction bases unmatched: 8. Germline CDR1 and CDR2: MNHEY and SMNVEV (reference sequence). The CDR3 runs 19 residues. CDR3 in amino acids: CASSLFWDRAASGANVLTF. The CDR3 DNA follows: TGTGCCAGCAGTTTATTTTGGGACAGGGCCGCATCTGGGGCCAACGTCCTGACTTTC. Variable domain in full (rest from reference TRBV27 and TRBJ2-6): EAQVTQNPRYLITVTGKKLTVTCSQNMNHEYMSWYRQDPGLGLRQIYYSMNVEVTDKGDVPEGYKVSRKEKRNFPLILESPSPNQTSLYFCASSLFWDRAASGANVLTFGAGSRLTVL.

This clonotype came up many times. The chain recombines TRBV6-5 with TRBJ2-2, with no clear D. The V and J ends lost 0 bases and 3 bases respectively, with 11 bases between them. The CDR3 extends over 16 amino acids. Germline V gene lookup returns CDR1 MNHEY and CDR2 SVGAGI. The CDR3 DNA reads TGTGCCAGCAGTTACTCGCCCGGCTACGACACCGGGGAGCTGTTTTTT. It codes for CASSYSPGYDTGELFF.

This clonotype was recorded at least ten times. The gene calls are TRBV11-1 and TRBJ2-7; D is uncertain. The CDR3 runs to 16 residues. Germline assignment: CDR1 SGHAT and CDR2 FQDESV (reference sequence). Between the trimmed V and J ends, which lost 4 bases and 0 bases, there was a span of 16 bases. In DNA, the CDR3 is TGTGCCAGCAGCTCCCCCCCCCAGGATTTCTCCTACGAGCAGTACTTC. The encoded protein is CASSSPPQDFSYEQYF.

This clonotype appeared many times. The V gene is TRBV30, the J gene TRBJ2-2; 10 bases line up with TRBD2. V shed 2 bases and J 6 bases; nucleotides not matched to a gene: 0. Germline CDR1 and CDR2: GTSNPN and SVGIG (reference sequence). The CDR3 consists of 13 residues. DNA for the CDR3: TGTGCCTGGAGTCTAGCGGGGGCCGGGGAGCTGTTTTTT. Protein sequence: CAWSLAGAGELFF.

Here the CDR3 reads CASSFRSGGNTGELFF. The CDR3 DNA reads TGTGCCAGCAGCTTTCGTAGCGGGGGGAACACCGGGGAGCTGTTTTTT. The V gene is TRBV11-2, the J gene TRBJ2-2, with 9 bases that match TRBD2. V shed 3 bases, J shed 1 base, and the junction held 3 bases outside the gene matches. CDR3 length: 16 residues. Germline lookup yields CDR1 SGHAT and CDR2 FQNNGV. Full variable domain (missing parts from reference TRBV11-2 and TRBJ2-2): EAGVAQSPRYKIIEKRQSVAFWCNPISGHATLYWYQQILGQGPKLLIQFQNNGVVDDSQLPKDRFSAERLKGVDSTLKIQPAKLEDSAVYLCASSFRSGGNTGELFFGEGSRLTVL.

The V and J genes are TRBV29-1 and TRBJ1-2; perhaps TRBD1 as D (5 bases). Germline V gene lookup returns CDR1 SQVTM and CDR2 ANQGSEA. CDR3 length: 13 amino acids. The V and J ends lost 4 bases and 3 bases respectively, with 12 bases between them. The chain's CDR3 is CSVGSGSHYGYTF. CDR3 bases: TGCAGCGTTGGTTCAGGGTCTCACTATGGCTACACCTTC. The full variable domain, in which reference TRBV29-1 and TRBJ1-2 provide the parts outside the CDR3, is SAVISQKPSRDICQRGTSLTIQCQVDSQVTMMFWYRQQPGQSLTLIATANQGSEATYESGFVIDKFPISRPNLTFSTLTVSNMSPEDSSIYLCSVGSGSHYGYTFGSGTRLTVV.

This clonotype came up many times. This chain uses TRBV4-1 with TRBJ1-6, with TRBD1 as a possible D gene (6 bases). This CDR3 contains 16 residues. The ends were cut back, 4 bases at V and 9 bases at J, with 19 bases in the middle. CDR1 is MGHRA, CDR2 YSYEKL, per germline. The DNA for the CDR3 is TGCGCCAGCAGCCCGCTGCCGGGGGGCCAGCGTTCACCCCTCCACTTT. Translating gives CASSPLPGGQRSPLHF.

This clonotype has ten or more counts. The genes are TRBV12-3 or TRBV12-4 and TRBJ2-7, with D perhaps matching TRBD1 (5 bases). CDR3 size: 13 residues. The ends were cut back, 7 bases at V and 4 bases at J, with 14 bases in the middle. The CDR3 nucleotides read TGTGCCAGCACGGACACGGTCAGTTACGAGCAGTACTTC. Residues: CASTDTVSYEQYF.

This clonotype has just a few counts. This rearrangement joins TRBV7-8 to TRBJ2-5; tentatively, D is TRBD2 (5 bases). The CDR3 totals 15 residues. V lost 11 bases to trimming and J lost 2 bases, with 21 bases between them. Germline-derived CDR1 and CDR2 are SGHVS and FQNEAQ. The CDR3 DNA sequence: TGTGCCGCCGGAGGTAAAGGGCGGCGGCAAGAGACCCAGTACTTC. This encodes CAAGGKGRRQETQYF.

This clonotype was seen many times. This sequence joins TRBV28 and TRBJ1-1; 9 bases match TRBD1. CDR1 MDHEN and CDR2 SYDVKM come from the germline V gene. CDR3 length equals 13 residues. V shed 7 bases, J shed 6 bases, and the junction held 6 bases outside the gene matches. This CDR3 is CASKGQGQSEAFF. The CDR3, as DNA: TGTGCCAGCAAAGGACAGGGGCAATCTGAAGCTTTCTTT.

The CDR3, as DNA: TGTGCCAGCAGCTTCCCTAACAGGGAGAATTCACCCCTCCACTTT. Translating gives CASSFPNRENSPLHF. The chain links TRBV7-9 to TRBJ1-6; maybe TRBD1 (6 bases). This CDR3 contains 15 residues. Deletions cut 3 bases from V and 7 bases from J, with 13 bases between. CDR1 and CDR2 (germline): SEHNR, FQNEAQ (reference sequence).

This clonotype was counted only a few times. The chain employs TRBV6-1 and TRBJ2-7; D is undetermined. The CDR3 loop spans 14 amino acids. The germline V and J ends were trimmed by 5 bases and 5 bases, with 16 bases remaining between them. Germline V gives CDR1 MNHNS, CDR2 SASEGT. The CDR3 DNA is TGTGCCAGCAGTCCGACTGGCGCTAATGACGAGCAGTACTTC. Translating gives CASSPTGANDEQYF.

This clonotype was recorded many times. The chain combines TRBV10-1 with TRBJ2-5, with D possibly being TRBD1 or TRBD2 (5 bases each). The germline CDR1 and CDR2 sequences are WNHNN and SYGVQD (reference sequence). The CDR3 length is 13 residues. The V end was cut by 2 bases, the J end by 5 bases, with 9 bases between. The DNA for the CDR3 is TGCGCCAGCAGTGAGCCGGGGACGGAGACCCAGTACTTC. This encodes CASSEPGTETQYF.

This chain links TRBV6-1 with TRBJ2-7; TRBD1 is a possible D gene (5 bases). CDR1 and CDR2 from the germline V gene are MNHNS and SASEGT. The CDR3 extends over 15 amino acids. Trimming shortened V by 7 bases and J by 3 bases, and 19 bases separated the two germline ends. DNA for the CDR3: TGTGCCAGCACCGGCGGACAACAATACTACTACGAGCAGTACTTC. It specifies CASTGGQQYYYEQYF.

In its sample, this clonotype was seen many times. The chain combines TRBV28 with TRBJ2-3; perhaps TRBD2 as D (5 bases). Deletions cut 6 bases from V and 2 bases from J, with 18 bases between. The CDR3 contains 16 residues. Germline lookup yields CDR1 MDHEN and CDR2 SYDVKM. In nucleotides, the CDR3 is TGTGCCAGCAGAACAATCAGGAGCGGCCCCACAGATACGCAGTATTTT. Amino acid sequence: CASRTIRSGPTDTQYF.

The CDR3 loop reads CASSSGQGWLSNQPQHF. CDR3 nucleotide sequence: TGTGCCAGCAGTTCGGGACAGGGATGGTTGAGCAATCAGCCCCAGCATTTT. The J gene is TRBJ1-5, the V gene TRBV28; 9 nucleotides agree with TRBD1. This CDR3 is built from 17 residues. Germline trimming cut 4 bases from V and 1 base from J; bases unmatched to any gene: 8. Per germline, CDR1 MDHEN and CDR2 SYDVKM. Full variable domain (rest looked up from reference TRBV28 and TRBJ1-5): DVKVTQSSRYLVKRTGEKVFLECVQDMDHENMFWYRQDPGLGLRLIYFSYDVKMKEKGDIPEGYSVSREKKERFSLILESASTNQTSMYLCASSSGQGWLSNQPQHFGDGTRLSIL.